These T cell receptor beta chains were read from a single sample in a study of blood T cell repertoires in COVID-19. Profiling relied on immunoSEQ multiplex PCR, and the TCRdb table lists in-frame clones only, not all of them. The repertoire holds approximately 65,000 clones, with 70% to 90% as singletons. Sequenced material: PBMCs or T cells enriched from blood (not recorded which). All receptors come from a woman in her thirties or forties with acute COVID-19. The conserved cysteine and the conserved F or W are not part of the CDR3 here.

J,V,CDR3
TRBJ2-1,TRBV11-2,ASSPRTSGRAVEQF
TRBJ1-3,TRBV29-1,SVEVGASGNTIY
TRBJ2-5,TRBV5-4,ASSSTGGETQY
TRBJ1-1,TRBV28,ASRDRPAEAF
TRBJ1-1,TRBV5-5,ASSPRANTEAF
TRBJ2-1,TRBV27,ASIPPDGTGEFNEQF
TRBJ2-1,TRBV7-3,ASSLRASGSFYEQF
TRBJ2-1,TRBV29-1,SVVLAESYNEQF
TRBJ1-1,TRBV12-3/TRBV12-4,ASSPSVNTEAF
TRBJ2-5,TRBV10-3,AIRADGGAEETQY
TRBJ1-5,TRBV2,ASKFGGIEAQH
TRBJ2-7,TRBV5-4,ASSPVSQAEQY
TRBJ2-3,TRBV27,ASSSPLSTDTQY
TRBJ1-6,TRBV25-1,ASSESWDRGNSPLH
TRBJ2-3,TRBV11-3,ASSLDGQMGDTQY
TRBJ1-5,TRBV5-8,ASSLQFFVQGAQPQH
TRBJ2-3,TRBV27,ASSFGGGTDTQY
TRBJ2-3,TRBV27,ASSPEQRGNTDTQY
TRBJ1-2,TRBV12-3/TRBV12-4,ASSLGLNYGYT
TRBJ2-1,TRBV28,ASSSTTLDSDNEQF
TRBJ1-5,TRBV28,ASSLSGMGQGTVQPQH
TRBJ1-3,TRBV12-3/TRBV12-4,ASSLNQGSTIY
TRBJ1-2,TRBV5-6,ASSPRGWDYGYT
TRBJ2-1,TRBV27,ASRAGQSSYNEQF
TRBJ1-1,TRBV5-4,ASSPGVVGPMGTEAF
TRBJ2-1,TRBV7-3,ASSLTSEPYNEQF
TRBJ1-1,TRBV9,ASSGQGSEAF
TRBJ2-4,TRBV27,ASRRASGRVVAKNIQY
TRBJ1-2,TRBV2,ARGGGKANYGYT
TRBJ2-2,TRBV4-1,ASSHSGGLVPSGELF
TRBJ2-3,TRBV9,ASSGTNQGGAPTF
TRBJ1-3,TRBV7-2,ASSLDLRGNTIY
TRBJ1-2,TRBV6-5,ASSPPGGAEGYT
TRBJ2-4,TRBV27,ASSLGTSGMDIQY
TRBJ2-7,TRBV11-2,ASSVIVTGAGEQY
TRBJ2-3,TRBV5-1,ASSFGTSGSTDTQY
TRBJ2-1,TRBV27,ASSLSTSGEQF
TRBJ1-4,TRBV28,ASSFDQGSEKLF
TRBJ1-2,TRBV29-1,SAGIVGYGYT
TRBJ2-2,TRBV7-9,ASSLRGYTGELF
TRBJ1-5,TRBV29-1,SVEESTGPQH
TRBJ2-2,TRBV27,ASSPARFYTGELF
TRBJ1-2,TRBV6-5,ATWDGQGARGYT
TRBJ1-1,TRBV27,ASGLEGGTEAF
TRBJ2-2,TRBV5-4,ASRPGDRGRNTGELF
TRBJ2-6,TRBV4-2,ASSPESSGANVLT
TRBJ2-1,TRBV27,ASRNRAGGQSNEQF
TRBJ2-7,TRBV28,ASRSSGTAPYEQY
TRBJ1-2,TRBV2,ASSEGQGANYGYT
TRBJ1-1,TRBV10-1,ASSDGTGDTEAF
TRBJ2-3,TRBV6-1,ASSEVAGGPDTQY
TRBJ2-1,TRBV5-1,ASSTRITSGGANEQF
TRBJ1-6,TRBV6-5,ASTATALGPNALH